This T cell receptor beta chain was profiled in a study of shared clonotypes between healthy human individuals. Notes on the study in general: For sorted subsets, rarefaction showed incomplete sequencing despite large depth. Blood alone was sampled, and tissue repertoires likely differ.

Replicate sorted-subset PCRs were loaded with roughly 200 ng DNA, tens of thousands of T cell genomes. Produced via immunoSEQ multiplex PCR; TCRdb's table is partial and in-frame only. The data show over 2 million clones, roughly 92% seen once. Naive CD45RA+ and memory CD45RA-negative subsets were split from CD4+ cells. This CDR3 region has 14 residues. Germline V CDR1 and CDR2: MDHEN, SYDVKM. V shed 8 bases and J shed 0 bases, with 11 bases lying between them. About this clone: Antigen specificity is unknown.

The clonotype was recovered from a man aged 18 to 29 in good health. Some clones in this sample may be carry-over from other donors' samples. The chain combines TRBV28 with TRBJ2-1, with D hard to call. The material sequenced was naive CD4+ T cells from PBMCs. Subset of the sample: CD45RA+ positively selected. CDR3 DNA: TGTGCCAGCGACTCCACGGACTCCTACAATGAGCAGTTCTTC. It specifies CASDSTDSYNEQFF.